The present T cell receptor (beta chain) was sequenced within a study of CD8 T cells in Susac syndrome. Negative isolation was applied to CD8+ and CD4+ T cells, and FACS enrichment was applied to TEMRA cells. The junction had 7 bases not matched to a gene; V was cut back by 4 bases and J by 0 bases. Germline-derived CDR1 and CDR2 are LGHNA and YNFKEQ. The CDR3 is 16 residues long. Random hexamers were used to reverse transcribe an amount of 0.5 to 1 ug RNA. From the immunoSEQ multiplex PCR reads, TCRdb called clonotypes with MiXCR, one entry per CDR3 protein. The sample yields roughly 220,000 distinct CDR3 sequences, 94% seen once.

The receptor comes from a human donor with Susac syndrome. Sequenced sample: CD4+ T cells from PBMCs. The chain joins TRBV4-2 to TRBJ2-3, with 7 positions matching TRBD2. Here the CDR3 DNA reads TGTGCCAGCAGCCCCCAGCGGGGCCCTAGCACAGATACGCAGTATTTT. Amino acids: CASSPQRGPSTDTQYF.